This TCR beta chain is from a study of T-cell reconstitution after alpha-beta-depleted transplantation in children. The CDR3 runs 12 residues. V gave up 0 bases and J gave up 7 bases, with 9 bases separating them. Germline-derived CDR1 and CDR2 are DFQATT and SNEGSKA (reference sequence). Preparation of the TCRbeta library used unique molecular identifiers. TCRdb re-analysed the PCR reads in MiXCR, keeping a single row per CDR3 protein. The sample gives 300,000 or so distinct CDR3 sequences, around 9.6% of which show up once; around 10% is in the top ten. V and J are TRBV20-1 and TRBJ1-2, with D uncertain. Source: PBMCs from the stem cell graft donor, taken from the stem cell graft. This TCR derives from a human donor who donated a stem cell graft to a child with SCID. CDR3 sequence reads: CSARDGKFGYTF. In nucleotides, the CDR3 is TGCAGTGCTAGAGACGGCAAGTTTGGCTACACCTTC.